This T cell receptor (beta chain) came from a study of early T cells in non-severe SARS-CoV-2 infection. A single record per CDR3 protein comes from TCRdb applying MiXCR to the 5' RACE reads. The table lists 75,000 to 100,000 distinct CDR3 sequences, roughly 17% of them singletons. There are a few counts of this clonotype. This CDR3 is 15 amino acids long. CDR1 is LGHNA and CDR2 is YSLEER in the germline V gene. Trimming took 6 bases from V and 0 from J, leaving 11 bases between them. This receptor was identified in an adult who was a healthcare worker with PCR-confirmed SARS-CoV-2 infection or an uninfected control (not recorded which). The chain is built from TRBV4-3 and TRBJ1-4, with TRBD1 as a possible D gene (5 bases). The sequencing sample was made of whole blood. The CDR3 loop reads CASRPGIATNEKLFF. CDR3 DNA sequence: TGCGCCAGCAGGCCAGGGATTGCAACTAATGAAAAACTGTTTTTT.